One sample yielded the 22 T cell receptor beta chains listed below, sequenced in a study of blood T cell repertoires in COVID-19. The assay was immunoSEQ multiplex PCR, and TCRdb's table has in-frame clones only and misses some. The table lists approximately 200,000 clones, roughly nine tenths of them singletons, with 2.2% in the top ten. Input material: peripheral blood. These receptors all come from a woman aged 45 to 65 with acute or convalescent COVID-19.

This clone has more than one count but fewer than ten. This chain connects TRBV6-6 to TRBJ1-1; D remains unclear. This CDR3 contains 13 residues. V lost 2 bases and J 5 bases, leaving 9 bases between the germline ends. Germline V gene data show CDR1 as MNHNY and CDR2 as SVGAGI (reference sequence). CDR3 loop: CASSYEARTEAFF. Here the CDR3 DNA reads TGTGCCAGCAGTTACGAGGCGAGGACTGAAGCTTTCTTT.

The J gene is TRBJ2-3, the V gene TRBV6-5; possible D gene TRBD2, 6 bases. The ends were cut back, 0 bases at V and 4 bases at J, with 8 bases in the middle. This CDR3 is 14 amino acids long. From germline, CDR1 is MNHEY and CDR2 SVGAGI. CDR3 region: CASSYSREADTQYF. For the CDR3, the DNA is TGTGCCAGCAGTTACTCGCGGGAAGCAGATACGCAGTATTTT.

The CDR3 region is CASSFTTGGNQPQHF. The CDR3, as DNA: TGTGCCAGCAGTTTTACTACAGGGGGCAATCAGCCCCAGCATTTT. This chain uses TRBV6-2 or TRBV6-3 with TRBJ1-5, with TRBD1 identical over 7 bases. The length of the CDR3 is 15 residues. V trimming: 4 bases; J trimming: 2 bases; junction bases outside the gene matches: 5. Germline V gives CDR1 MNHEY, CDR2 SVGEGT.

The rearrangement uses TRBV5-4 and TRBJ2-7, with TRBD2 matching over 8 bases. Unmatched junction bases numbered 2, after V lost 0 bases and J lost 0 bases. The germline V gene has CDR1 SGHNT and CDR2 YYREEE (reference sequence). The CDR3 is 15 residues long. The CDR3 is CASSLGGGNSYEQYF. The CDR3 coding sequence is TGTGCCAGCAGCTTGGGCGGGGGGAACTCCTACGAGCAGTACTTC.

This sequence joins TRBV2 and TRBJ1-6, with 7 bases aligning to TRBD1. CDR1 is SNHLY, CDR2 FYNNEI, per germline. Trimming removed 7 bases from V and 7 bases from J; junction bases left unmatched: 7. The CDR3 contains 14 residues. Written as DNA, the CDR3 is TGTGCCAGCACCCGTCCAGGGGGGAATTCACCCCTCCACTTT. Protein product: CASTRPGGNSPLHF.

CDR3 bases: TGCGCCAGCAGCCTGGGACAGAAAGAGACCCAGTACTTC. As protein: CASSLGQKETQYF. The J gene is TRBJ2-5, the V gene TRBV5-1, with 7 bases matching TRBD1. Germline V gene data show CDR1 as SGHRS and CDR2 as YFSETQ. V lost 4 bases to trimming and J lost 3 bases; unmatched junction nucleotides: 3. The CDR3 is 13 amino acids. Looking up the rest from reference TRBV5-1 and TRBJ2-5 gives the full variable domain: KAGVTQTPRYLIKTRGQQVTLSCSPISGHRSVSWYQQTPGQGLQFLFEYFSETQRNKGNFPGRFSGRQFSNSRSEMNVSTLELGDSALYLCASSLGQKETQYFGPGTRLLVL.

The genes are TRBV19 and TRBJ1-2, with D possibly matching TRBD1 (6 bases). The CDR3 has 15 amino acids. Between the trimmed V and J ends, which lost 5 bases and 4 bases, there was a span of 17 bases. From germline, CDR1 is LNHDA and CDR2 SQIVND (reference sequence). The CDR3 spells CASSVDSLLLYGYTF. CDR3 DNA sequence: TGTGCCAGTAGTGTGGACAGTCTTTTGCTCTATGGCTACACCTTC.

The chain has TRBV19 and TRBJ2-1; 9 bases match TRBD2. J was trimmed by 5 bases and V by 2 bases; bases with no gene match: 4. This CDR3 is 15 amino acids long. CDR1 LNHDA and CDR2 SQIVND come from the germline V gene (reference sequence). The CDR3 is CASSIMAGGNNEQFF. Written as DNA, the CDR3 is TGTGCCAGTAGTATAATGGCGGGAGGGAACAATGAGCAGTTCTTC.

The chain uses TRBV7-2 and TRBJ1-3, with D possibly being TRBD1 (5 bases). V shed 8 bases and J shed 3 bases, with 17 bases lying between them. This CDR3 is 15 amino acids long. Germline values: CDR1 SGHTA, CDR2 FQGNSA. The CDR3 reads CASAIERGGGNTIYF. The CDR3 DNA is TGTGCCAGCGCCATCGAACGCGGGGGTGGAAACACCATATATTTT. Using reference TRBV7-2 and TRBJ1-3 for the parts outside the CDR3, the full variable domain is GAGVSQSPSNKVTEKGKDVELRCDPISGHTALYWYRQSLGQGLEFLIYFQGNSAPDKSGLPSDRFSAERTGGSVSTLTIQRTQQEDSAVYLCASAIERGGGNTIYFGEGSWLTVV.

This chain's CDR3 is CASTRGFGEKLFF. The CDR3 nucleotides read TGTGCCAGTACGCGGGGCTTTGGTGAAAAACTGTTTTTT. The gene calls are TRBV19 and TRBJ1-4, with a weak D call TRBD1 (5 bases). This CDR3 has 13 amino acids. Germline CDR1 reads LNHDA; CDR2 reads SQIVND (reference sequence). The V end lost 7 bases, the J end lost 7 bases, and 13 bases lay between the germline ends.

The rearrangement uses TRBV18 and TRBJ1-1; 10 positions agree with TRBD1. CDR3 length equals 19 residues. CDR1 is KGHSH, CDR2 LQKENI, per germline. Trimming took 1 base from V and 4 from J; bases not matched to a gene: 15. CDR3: CASSPHPPPGQGMGTEAFF. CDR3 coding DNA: TGTGCCAGCTCACCACACCCACCCCCGGGACAGGGGATGGGCACTGAAGCTTTCTTT.

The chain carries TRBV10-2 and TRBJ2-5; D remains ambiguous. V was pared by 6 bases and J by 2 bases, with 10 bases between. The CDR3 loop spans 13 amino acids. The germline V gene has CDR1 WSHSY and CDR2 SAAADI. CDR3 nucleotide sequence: TGCGCCAGCAGAGTACAGAGACAAGAGACCCAGTACTTC. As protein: CASRVQRQETQYF.

Here the CDR3 reads CASSPVDRAYGYTF. DNA for the CDR3: TGTGCCAGCTCACCTGTGGACAGGGCATATGGCTACACCTTC. The chain carries TRBV18 and TRBJ1-2, with 8 nucleotides matching TRBD1. CDR3 length equals 14 residues. The J segment lost 5 bases and the V segment lost 3 bases, leaving 5 bases of the junction unmatched. Germline V lookup: CDR1 KGHSH, CDR2 LQKENI. The variable domain in full, completed from reference TRBV18 and TRBJ1-2, reads NAGVMQNPRHLVRRRGQEARLRCSPMKGHSHVYWYRQLPEEGLKFMVYLQKENIIDESGMPKERFSAEFPKEGPSILRIQQVVRGDSAAYFCASSPVDRAYGYTFGSGTRLTVV.

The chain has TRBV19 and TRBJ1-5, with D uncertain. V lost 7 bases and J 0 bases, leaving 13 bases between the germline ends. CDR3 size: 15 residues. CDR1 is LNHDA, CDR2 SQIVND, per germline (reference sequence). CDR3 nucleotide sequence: TGTGCCAGTACGGAGGTTGGGAATAGCAATCAGCCCCAGCATTTT. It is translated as CASTEVGNSNQPQHF.

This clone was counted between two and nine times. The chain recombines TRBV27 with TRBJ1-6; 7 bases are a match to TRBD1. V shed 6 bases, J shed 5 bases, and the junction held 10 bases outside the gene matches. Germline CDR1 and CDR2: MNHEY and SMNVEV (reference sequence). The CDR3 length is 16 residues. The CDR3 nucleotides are TGTGCCAGCAGCCCCCGACAGGGTGGCAATAATTCACCCCTCCACTTT. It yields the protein CASSPRQGGNNSPLHF.

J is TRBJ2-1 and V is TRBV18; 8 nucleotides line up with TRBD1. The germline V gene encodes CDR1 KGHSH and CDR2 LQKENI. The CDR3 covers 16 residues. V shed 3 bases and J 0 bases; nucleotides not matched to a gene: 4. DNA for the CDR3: TGTGCCAGCTCACCGGACAGGGCCCACTCCTACAATGAGCAGTTCTTC. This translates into CASSPDRAHSYNEQFF.

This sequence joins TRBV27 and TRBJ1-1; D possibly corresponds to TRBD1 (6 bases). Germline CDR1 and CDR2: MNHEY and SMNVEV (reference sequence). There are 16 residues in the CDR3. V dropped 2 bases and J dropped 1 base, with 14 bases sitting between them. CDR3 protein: CASSLEWGLGNTEAFF. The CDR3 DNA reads TGTGCCAGCAGTTTAGAGTGGGGGCTGGGGAACACTGAAGCTTTCTTT.

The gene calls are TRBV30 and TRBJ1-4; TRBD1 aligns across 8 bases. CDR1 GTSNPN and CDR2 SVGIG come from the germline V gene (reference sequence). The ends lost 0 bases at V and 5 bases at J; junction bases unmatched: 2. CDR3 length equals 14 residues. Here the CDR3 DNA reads TGTGCCTGGAGTGTGACAGGGGCGAATGAAAAACTGTTTTTT. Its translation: CAWSVTGANEKLFF.

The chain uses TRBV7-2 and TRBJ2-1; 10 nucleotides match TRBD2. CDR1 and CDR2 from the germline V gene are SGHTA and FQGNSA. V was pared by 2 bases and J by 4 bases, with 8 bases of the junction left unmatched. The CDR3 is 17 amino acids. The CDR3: CASSLTLAGGGYNEQFF. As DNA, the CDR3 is TGTGCCAGCAGCTTAACCTTAGCGGGAGGCGGTTACAATGAGCAGTTCTTC.

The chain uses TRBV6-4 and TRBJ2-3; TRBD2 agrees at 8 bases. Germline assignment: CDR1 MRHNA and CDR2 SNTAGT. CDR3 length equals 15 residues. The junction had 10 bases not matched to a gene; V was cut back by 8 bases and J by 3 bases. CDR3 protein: CASARSGGLTDTQYF. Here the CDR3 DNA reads TGTGCCAGCGCGAGGAGCGGGGGCTTGACAGATACGCAGTATTTT.

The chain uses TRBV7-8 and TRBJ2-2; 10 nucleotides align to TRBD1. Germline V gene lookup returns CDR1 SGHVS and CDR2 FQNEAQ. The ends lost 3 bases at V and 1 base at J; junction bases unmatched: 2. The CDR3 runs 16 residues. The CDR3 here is CASSFWTGGNTGELFF. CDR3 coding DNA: TGTGCCAGCAGCTTCTGGACAGGGGGGAACACCGGGGAGCTGTTTTTT.

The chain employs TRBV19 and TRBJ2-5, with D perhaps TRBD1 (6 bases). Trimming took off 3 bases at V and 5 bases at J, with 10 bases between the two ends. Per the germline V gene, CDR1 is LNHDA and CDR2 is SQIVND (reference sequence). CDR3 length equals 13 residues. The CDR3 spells CASSIFQGETQYF. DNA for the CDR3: TGTGCCAGTAGTATCTTCCAGGGGGAGACCCAGTACTTC.